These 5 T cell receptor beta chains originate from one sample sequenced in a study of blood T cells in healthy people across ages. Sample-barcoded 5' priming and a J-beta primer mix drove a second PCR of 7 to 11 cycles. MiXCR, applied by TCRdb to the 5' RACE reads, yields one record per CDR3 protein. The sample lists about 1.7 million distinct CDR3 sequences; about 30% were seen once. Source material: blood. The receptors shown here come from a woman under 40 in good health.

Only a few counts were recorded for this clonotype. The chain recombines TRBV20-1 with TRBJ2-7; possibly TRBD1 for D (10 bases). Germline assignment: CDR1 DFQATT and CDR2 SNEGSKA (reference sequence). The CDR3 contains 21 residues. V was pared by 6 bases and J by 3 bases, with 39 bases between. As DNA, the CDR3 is TGCAGTGCGAAGGGTGACAGGGGGCGGGGGACTAGCAAGGTATCCTACTACGAGCAGTACTTC. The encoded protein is CSAKGDRGRGTSKVSYYEQYF.

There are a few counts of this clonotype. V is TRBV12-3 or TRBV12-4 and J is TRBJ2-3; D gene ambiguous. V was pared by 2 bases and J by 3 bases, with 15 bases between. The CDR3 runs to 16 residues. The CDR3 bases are TGTGCCAGCAGTTTAAAGACGCGTTCCCGGACAGATACGCAGTATTTT. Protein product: CASSLKTRSRTDTQYF.

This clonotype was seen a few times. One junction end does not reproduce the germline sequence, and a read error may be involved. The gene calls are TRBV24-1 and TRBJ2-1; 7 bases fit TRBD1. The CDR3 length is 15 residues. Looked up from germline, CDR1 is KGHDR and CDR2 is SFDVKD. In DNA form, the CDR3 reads TGTGCCGCCAGTAATGCAGGGGGACCCAGAGCTGAGCAGTTCTTC. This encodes CAASNAGGPRAEQFF.

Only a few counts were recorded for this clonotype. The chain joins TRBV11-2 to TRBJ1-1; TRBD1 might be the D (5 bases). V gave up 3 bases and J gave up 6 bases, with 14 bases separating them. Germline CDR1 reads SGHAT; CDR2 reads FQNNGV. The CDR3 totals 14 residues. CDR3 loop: CASSFDGRASEAFF. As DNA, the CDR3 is TGTGCCAGCAGCTTTGACGGCAGGGCCTCTGAAGCTTTCTTT. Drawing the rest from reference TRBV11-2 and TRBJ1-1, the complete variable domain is EAGVAQSPRYKIIEKRQSVAFWCNPISGHATLYWYQQILGQGPKLLIQFQNNGVVDDSQLPKDRFSAERLKGVDSTLKIQPAKLEDSAVYLCASSFDGRASEAFFGQGTRLTVV.

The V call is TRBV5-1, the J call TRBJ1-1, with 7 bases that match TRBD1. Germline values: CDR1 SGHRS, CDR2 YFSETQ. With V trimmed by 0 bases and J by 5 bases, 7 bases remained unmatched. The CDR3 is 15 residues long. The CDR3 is CASSLDPGGGTEAFF. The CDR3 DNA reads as TGCGCCAGCAGCTTGGATCCAGGGGGTGGTACTGAAGCTTTCTTT.